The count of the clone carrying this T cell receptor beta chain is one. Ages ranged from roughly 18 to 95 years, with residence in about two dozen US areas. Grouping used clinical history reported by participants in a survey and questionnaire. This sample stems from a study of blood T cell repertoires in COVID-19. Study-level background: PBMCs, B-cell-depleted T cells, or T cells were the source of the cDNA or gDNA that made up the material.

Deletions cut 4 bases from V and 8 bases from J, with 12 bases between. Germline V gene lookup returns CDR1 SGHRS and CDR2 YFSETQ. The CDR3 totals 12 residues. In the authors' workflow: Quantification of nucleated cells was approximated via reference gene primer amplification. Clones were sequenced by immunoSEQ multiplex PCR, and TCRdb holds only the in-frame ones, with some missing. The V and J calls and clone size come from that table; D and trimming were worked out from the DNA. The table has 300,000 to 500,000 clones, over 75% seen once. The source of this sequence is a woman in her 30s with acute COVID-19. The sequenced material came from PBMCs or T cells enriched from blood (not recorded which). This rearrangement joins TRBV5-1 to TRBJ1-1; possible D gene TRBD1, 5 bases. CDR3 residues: CASSQNNREAFF. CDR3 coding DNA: TGCGCCAGCAGCCAGAACAACAGGGAAGCTTTCTTT.